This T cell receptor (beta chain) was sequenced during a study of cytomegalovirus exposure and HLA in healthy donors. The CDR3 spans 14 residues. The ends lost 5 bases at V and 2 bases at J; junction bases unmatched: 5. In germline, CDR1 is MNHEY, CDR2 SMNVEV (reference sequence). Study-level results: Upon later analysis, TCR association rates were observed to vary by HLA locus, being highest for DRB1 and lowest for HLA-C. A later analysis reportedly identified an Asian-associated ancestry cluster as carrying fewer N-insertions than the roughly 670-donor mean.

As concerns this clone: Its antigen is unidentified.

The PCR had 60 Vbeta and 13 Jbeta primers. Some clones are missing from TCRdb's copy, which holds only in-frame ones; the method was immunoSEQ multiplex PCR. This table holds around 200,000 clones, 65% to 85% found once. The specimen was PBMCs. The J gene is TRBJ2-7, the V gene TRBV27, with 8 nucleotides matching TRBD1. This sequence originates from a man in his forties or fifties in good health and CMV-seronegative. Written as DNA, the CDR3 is TGTGCCAGCAGTCGGGACAGGTCAGCCTACGAGCAGTACTTC. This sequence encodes CASSRDRSAYEQYF.